The subject of this entry is one T cell receptor (beta chain). The data derive from a study of blood T cell repertoires in COVID-19. The assay was immunoSEQ multiplex PCR, and TCRdb's table has in-frame clones only and misses some. The profile covers more than 85,000 clones, with 85% to 90% appearing a single time and about 4.2% taken by the ten largest. Germline-derived CDR1 and CDR2 are SGHRS and YFSETQ. This CDR3 is 17 amino acids long. The V and J ends lost 0 bases and 4 bases, in that order; junction bases with no gene match: 7. The chain has TRBV5-1 and TRBJ1-6; 7 positions match TRBD1. The sample taken for sequencing was peripheral blood. The TCR comes from a human donor with COVID-19, enrolled during active disease. The donor label of this sample is uncertain. CDR3 residues: CASSLESEGAYNSPLHF. In nucleotides, the CDR3 is TGCGCCAGCAGCTTGGAGTCCGAGGGGGCTTATAATTCACCCCTCCACTTT.